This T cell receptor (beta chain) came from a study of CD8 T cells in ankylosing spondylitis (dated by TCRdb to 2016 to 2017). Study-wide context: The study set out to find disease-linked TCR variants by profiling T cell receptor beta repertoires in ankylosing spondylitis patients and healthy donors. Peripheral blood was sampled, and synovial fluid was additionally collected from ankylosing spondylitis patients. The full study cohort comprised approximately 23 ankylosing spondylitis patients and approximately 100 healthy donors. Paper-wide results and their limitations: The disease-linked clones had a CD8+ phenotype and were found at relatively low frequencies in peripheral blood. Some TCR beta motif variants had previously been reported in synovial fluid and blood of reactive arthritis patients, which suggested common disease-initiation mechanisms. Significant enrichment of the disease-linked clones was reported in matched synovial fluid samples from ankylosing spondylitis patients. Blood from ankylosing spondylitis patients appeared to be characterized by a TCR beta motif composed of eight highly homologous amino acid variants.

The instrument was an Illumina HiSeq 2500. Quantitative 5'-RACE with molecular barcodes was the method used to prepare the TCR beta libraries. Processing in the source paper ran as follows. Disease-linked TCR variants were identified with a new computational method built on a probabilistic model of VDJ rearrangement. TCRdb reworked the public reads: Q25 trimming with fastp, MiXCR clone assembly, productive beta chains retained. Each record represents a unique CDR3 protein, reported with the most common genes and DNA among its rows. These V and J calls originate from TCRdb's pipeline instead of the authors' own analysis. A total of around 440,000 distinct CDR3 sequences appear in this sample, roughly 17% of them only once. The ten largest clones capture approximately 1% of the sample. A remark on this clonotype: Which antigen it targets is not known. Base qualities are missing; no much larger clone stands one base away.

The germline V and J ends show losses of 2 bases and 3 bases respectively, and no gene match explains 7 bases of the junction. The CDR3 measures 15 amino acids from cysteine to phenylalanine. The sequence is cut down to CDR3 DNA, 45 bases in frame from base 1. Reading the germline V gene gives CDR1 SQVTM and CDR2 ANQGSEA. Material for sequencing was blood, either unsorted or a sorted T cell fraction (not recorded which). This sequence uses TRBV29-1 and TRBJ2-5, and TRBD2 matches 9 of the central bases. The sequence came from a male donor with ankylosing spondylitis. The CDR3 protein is CSVESLAGKKETQYF. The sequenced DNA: TGCAGCGTTGAATCCCTAGCGGGAAAAAAAGAGACCCAGTACTTC.